The sequence of this T cell receptor (beta chain) was determined in a study of cytomegalovirus exposure and HLA in healthy donors. Study results and limitations: Through in vitro validation, a few CMV-associated chains were shown to be specific for CMV antigens. Many donors shared some public TCRs, even though most TCR sequences were rare.

As regards this clone: Antigen specificity is unknown.

The donors were part of the validation cohort of roughly 110 subjects. That cohort was separate from the first cohort, which comprised 670 or so subjects. This table comes from immunoSEQ multiplex PCR, and its TCRdb copy is limited to in-frame clones, with some not included. Seen here are 250,000 to 400,000 clones, around 90% observed once, and the top ten hold roughly 0.96%. This TCR came from a man aged 30 to 39 in good health and CMV-seronegative. The sample taken for sequencing was PBMCs.

CDR3 sequence (DNA): TGCGCCAGCAGCCAAGGAAGACTAGCGGGGCAGCGGGAGCAGTTCTTC. Translation gives CASSQGRLAGQREQFF. The chain carries TRBV4-1 and TRBJ2-1, with 11 bases matching TRBD2. This CDR3 contains 16 residues. Germline V gives CDR1 MGHRA, CDR2 YSYEKL. The junction had 9 bases not matched to a gene; V was cut back by 1 base and J by 10 bases.